The sample holds many counts of the clone carrying this T cell receptor (beta chain). This sample was taken from a study of neurological immune-mediated disorders. Trimming removed 6 bases from V and 7 bases from J; junction bases left unmatched: 12. The CDR3 spans 16 residues. Synthesis of cDNA was performed by 5'RACE using 10-nucleotide random UMIs. TCRdb ran MiXCR on the 5' RACE reads and lists one entry per CDR3 protein. Among about 120,000 distinct CDR3 sequences listed, roughly 3.2% were seen once. The chain is built from TRBV12-3 or TRBV12-4 and TRBJ2-2; the match to TRBD1 covers 9 bases. The material sequenced was PBMCs. This TCR came from a woman between 25 and 40 years old with multiple sclerosis. The CDR3 coding sequence is TGTGCCAGCAGCAAAATAGGACAGGGGAGGAGCGGGGAGCTGTTTTTT. Its protein is CASSKIGQGRSGELFF.